This T cell receptor (beta chain) was identified during a study of shared clonotypes between healthy human individuals. A note on this clone: Antigen unknown.

Measured with immunoSEQ multiplex PCR; TCRdb has only the in-frame clones, and not every one. In the table there are 1.5 million to 1.9 million clones, under 99% of which are singletons. Overall study findings and caveats: Across subsets, estimated richness was generally greater for naive than for memory populations.

The sequence was collected from a man aged 25-40 years in good health. The sample comprised naive CD4+ T cells sorted from blood. As for subset: CD45RA+ positively selected.

This CDR3 is CASSSRPGWAEAFF. CDR3 sequence (DNA): TGTGCCAGCAGCTCCCGCCCGGGGTGGGCTGAAGCTTTCTTT. The chain combines TRBV7-9 with TRBJ1-1; D not resolved. V gave up 4 bases and J gave up 6 bases, with 15 bases separating them. CDR1 and CDR2 from the germline V gene are SEHNR and FQNEAQ (reference sequence). This CDR3 is built from 14 residues.